This is a list of T cell receptor beta chains from one sample in a study of blood T cell repertoires in COVID-19. Produced via immunoSEQ multiplex PCR; TCRdb's table is partial and in-frame only. The table shows fewer than 250,000 clones, with nearly 85% occurring only once. Sequencing was carried out using peripheral blood. The receptors here all came from a human donor in a cohort sampled during active COVID-19. Both conserved end residues are part of each CDR3. A D gene is named only where the DNA matches it firmly. For some rows the clone size is stated as once, few or many, or as a class when expanded; others skip it.

cdr3_aa cdr3_nt clone_size cdr3_length d_call j_call v_call
CASSLGQGDEKLFF TGTGCCAGCAGTTTGGGACAGGGTGATGAAAAACTGTTTTTT medium-sized 14 TRBD1 TRBJ1-4 TRBV2
CASSKEKSWDRGRGSNQPQHF TGTGCCAGCAGCAAAGAAAAGTCCTGGGACAGGGGGCGAGGTAGCAATCAGCCCCAGCATTTT NA 21 NA TRBJ1-5 TRBV21-1
CASSSGTGQETQYF TGTGCCAGCAGCTCCGGGACAGGTCAAGAGACCCAGTACTTC NA 14 TRBD1 TRBJ2-5 TRBV5-6
CASSLTGVFTGNTIYF TGTGCCAGCAGCTTAACAGGGGTGTTCACTGGAAACACCATATATTTT NA 16 TRBD1 TRBJ1-3 TRBV5-4
CASKLRTEAFF TGTGCCAGCAAACTAAGGACTGAAGCTTTCTTT NA 11 NA TRBJ1-1 TRBV6-5
CAWRRRTGTGTDTQYF TGTGCCTGGAGACGGAGGACAGGGACTGGCACAGATACGCAGTATTTT NA 16 TRBD1 TRBJ2-3 TRBV30
CASSLRRQGDQPQHF TGTGCCAGCAGCCTAAGGCGACAGGGAGACCAGCCCCAGCATTTT NA 15 TRBD1 TRBJ1-5 TRBV3-1/TRBV3-2
CASSLQRGPSYEQYF TGTGCCAGCAGCTTACAGCGGGGTCCCTCCTACGAGCAGTACTTC few 15 TRBD2 TRBJ2-7 TRBV7-3
CASSLKREYEQYF TGTGCCAGCAGCTTGAAGCGGGAGTACGAGCAGTACTTC NA 13 TRBD2 TRBJ2-7 TRBV11-2
CATSREGASIGEAFF TGTGCCACCAGCAGAGAGGGGGCAAGTATAGGTGAAGCTTTCTTT NA 15 NA TRBJ1-1 TRBV15
CASSSPTHGYTF TGTGCCAGTAGTAGCCCGACACATGGCTACACCTTC NA 12 NA TRBJ1-2 TRBV19
CASTPQPNPTYGYTF TGTGCCAGTACCCCCCAACCTAACCCCACCTATGGCTACACCTTC NA 15 NA TRBJ1-2 TRBV19
CASSWASGQETQYF TGTGCCAGTAGTTGGGCTAGCGGACAAGAGACCCAGTACTTC once 14 TRBD2 TRBJ2-5 TRBV19
CASRPGTGYAYGYTF TGTGCCAGCAGACCTGGGACAGGGTACGCCTATGGCTACACCTTC NA 15 TRBD1 TRBJ1-2 TRBV5-6
CASSADRGYPLVGEKLFF TGTGCCAGCAGCGCGGACAGGGGGTACCCCCTGGTCGGTGAAAAACTGTTTTTT NA 18 TRBD1 TRBJ1-4 TRBV9
CASSPDGRLAGDEQFF TGTGCCAGCTCCCCTGATGGGAGACTAGCGGGAGATGAGCAGTTCTTC NA 16 TRBD2 TRBJ2-1 TRBV18
CASSLEVNEQFF TGTGCCAGCAGCCTGGAGGTCAATGAGCAGTTCTTC few 12 NA TRBJ2-1 TRBV14
CAWAGIRANNEQFF TGTGCCTGGGCCGGGATCCGGGCAAACAATGAGCAGTTCTTC NA 14 NA TRBJ2-1 TRBV30
CAWSIPPAGEKLFF TGTGCCTGGAGCATCCCCCCGGCGGGGGAAAAACTGTTTTTT NA 14 NA TRBJ1-4 TRBV30
CASSLRQGENTGELFF TGTGCCAGTAGTCTTAGACAGGGTGAGAACACCGGGGAGCTGTTTTTT NA 16 TRBD1 TRBJ2-2 TRBV19
CSIQSYNEQFF TGCAGCATACAAAGTTACAATGAGCAGTTCTTC once 11 NA TRBJ2-1 TRBV29-1
CARDGGNSGNTIYF TGTGCCCGGGATGGGGGGAACTCTGGAAACACCATATATTTT NA 14 NA TRBJ1-3 TRBV30
CASSWAGNQPQHF TGTGCCAGCAGTTGGGCAGGGAATCAGCCCCAGCATTTT NA 13 NA TRBJ1-5 TRBV27
CASSLGASGNTEAFF TGCGCCAGCAGCCTCGGAGCATCGGGGAACACTGAAGCTTTCTTT NA 15 NA TRBJ1-1 TRBV4-1
CASSQDWAKNSPLHF TGCGCCAGCAGCCAAGATTGGGCCAAAAATTCACCCCTCCACTTT NA 15 NA TRBJ1-6 TRBV4-1